The 21 T cell receptor beta chains in this list originate from one sample, sequenced in a study of T cells in Graves' hyperthyroidism and ophthalmopathy. Amplification of TCR beta CDR3 regions used RNA as the template. During a first-round RT-PCR of the TCR CDR3, the HTBI primer set was used. A single record per CDR3 protein comes from TCRdb applying MiXCR to the multiplex PCR reads. The sample records hundreds of thousands of distinct CDR3 sequences, roughly 15% being singletons. Sequenced: blood. The receptor set was obtained from a woman aged 50 to 60 with Graves' ophthalmopathy.

The chain has TRBV6-2 or TRBV6-3 and TRBJ1-5; TRBD1 matches 7 bases. V lost 10 bases, J lost 4 bases, and 7 bases stayed unmatched. Germline lookup yields CDR1 MNHEY and CDR2 SVGEGT. The CDR3 contains 13 residues. As DNA, the CDR3 is TGTGCCACCTCGACAGGGCGGAATCAGCCCCAGCATTTT. Protein: CATSTGRNQPQHF.

This clonotype has more than one count but fewer than ten. The chain has TRBV4-3 and TRBJ1-2; D is perhaps TRBD1 (5 bases). V was shortened by 0 bases and J by 5 bases, with 16 bases between the two germline ends. From germline, CDR1 is LGHNA and CDR2 YSLEER. The CDR3 runs to 16 residues. CDR3 protein: CASSQDQRSRVYGYTF. The CDR3 DNA follows: TGCGCCAGCAGCCAAGATCAAAGGAGCAGGGTTTATGGCTACACCTTC.

This clonotype was seen many times. This chain links TRBV4-3 with TRBJ2-7; D call uncertain. Germline V CDR1 and CDR2: LGHNA, YSLEER. This CDR3 comprises 13 residues. V lost 1 base to trimming and J lost 3 bases, with 7 bases between them. DNA for the CDR3: TGCGCCAGCAGCCAAGGGAGTGGCTACGAGCAGTACTTC. As protein: CASSQGSGYEQYF.

J is TRBJ2-3 and V is TRBV11-2, with D perhaps matching TRBD1 or TRBD2 (5 bases each). V lost 5 bases to trimming and J lost 0 bases, with 15 bases between them. From germline, CDR1 is SGHAT and CDR2 FQNNGV. This CDR3 spans 16 amino acids. The CDR3 DNA follows: TGTGCCAGCAGCCAGCCGGGACGGAAAAGCACAGATACGCAGTATTTT. It is translated as CASSQPGRKSTDTQYF.

As regards this clonotype: This may stem from a read error, because a much larger clone lies one nucleotide away. This chain links TRBV20-1 with TRBJ2-1, with D perhaps matching TRBD2 (6 bases). The V gene's germline CDR1 is DFQATT and CDR2 SNEGSKA (reference sequence). The germline V and J ends were trimmed by 4 bases and 9 bases, with 22 bases remaining between them. This CDR3 spans 15 amino acids. CDR3 amino acids: CSAIPEGTGTSEQFF. The CDR3 DNA reads as TGCAGTGCTATCCCTGAGGGGACTGGCACTAGTGAGCAGTTCTTC.

The rearrangement joins TRBV9 to TRBJ2-7; 7 bases are shared with TRBD1. CDR3 length: 13 residues. CDR1 is SGDLS, CDR2 YYNGEE, per germline. With V trimmed by 3 bases and J by 4 bases, 4 bases remained unmatched. Here the CDR3 reads CASSGDREYEQYF. The DNA for the CDR3 is TGTGCCAGCAGCGGCGACAGGGAGTACGAGCAGTACTTC.

This clonotype came up many times. V gene TRBV5-5 combines with J gene TRBJ2-1, with TRBD1 matching 8 bases. Germline lookup yields CDR1 SGHKS and CDR2 YYEKEE (reference sequence). With V trimmed by 4 bases and J by 6 bases, 18 bases remained unmatched. The CDR3 is 18 residues long. CDR3 DNA sequence: TGTGCCAGCAGCCCGCGATTTAAGGACAGGGTAATGGTCAATGAGCAGTTCTTC. The encoded protein is CASSPRFKDRVMVNEQFF.

Comment on this clonotype: With a much larger clone just one base away, this may be a read error. The missing conserved phenylalanine or tryptophan at the end of this CDR3 makes a read error likely. V is TRBV28 and J is TRBJ2-7, with TRBD2 matching 10 bases. With V trimmed by 10 bases and J by 5 bases, 11 bases remained unmatched. CDR1 MDHEN and CDR2 SYDVKM come from the germline V gene. The CDR3 has 14 residues. The CDR3 reads CATSSGRAFDEQYL. The CDR3 bases are TGTGCCACTTCGAGCGGGAGGGCGTTCGACGAGCAGTACCTC.

This clonotype was counted between two and nine times. V gene TRBV24-1 combines with J gene TRBJ2-5, with D perhaps TRBD2 (5 bases). Germline lookup yields CDR1 KGHDR and CDR2 SFDVKD. CDR3 length equals 15 residues. Trimming left V 4 bases short and J 5 bases short, with 16 bases between. CDR3 in amino acids: CATSDPGAGGETQYF. CDR3 bases: TGTGCCACCAGTGACCCCGGCGCGGGCGGCGAGACCCAGTACTTC.

This clonotype has ten or more counts. The chain employs TRBV18 and TRBJ2-7, with TRBD1 matching over 10 bases. The CDR3 contains 14 residues. The J segment lost 5 bases and the V segment lost 4 bases, leaving 5 bases of the junction unmatched. The germline CDR1 and CDR2 sequences are KGHSH and LQKENI. The CDR3 region has the DNA TGTGCCAGCTCACTCAGTGGACAGGGGGACGAGCAGTACTTC. Its protein is CASSLSGQGDEQYF.

This clonotype occurred many times. Here the CDR3 reads CASSSGLAGSQETQYF. CDR3 DNA sequence: TGTGCCAGCAGTTCGGGACTAGCGGGAAGCCAAGAGACCCAGTACTTC. The gene calls are TRBV6-1 and TRBJ2-5; the match to TRBD2 covers 13 bases. This CDR3 is built from 16 residues. CDR1 is MNHNS and CDR2 is SASEGT in the germline V gene. Trimming at V came to 5 bases and at J to 1 base, leaving 4 bases not matched to a gene.

This clonotype was counted only a few times. The chain links TRBV5-8 to TRBJ1-2; D might be TRBD1 (6 bases). Germline CDR1 reads SGHTS; CDR2 reads YDEGEE. This CDR3 spans 14 amino acids. Trimming left V 7 bases short and J 5 bases short, with 18 bases between. The chain's CDR3 is CASRIVGGQYGYTF. CDR3 DNA: TGTGCCAGCCGCATCGTGGGGGGCCAGTATGGCTACACCTTC. Looking up the rest from reference TRBV5-8 and TRBJ1-2 gives the full variable domain: EAGVTQSPTHLIKTRGQQATLRCSPISGHTSVYWYQQALGLGLQFLLWYDEGEERNRGNFPPRFSGRQFPNYSSELNVNALELEDSALYLCASRIVGGQYGYTFGSGTRLTVV.

This clonotype was found many times. This chain joins TRBV28 and TRBJ2-1, with TRBD2 matching over 10 bases. The germline gives CDR1 MDHEN, CDR2 SYDVKM. With 6 bases clipped from V and 5 bases from J, the junction kept 10 bases outside the gene matches. The CDR3 loop spans 16 amino acids. The CDR3 is CASRPTGGLANNEQFF. The CDR3 coding sequence is TGTGCCAGCAGACCGACTGGGGGACTAGCGAACAATGAGCAGTTCTTC.

The chain recombines TRBV29-1 with TRBJ2-1; D perhaps matches TRBD2 (5 bases). The V gene lost 7 bases and the J gene lost 0 bases, with 10 bases spanning the gap. Germline lookup yields CDR1 SQVTM and CDR2 ANQGSEA. This CDR3 comprises 13 residues. The CDR3 is CSALAGSYNEQFF. CDR3 in DNA: TGCAGCGCCCTAGCAGGCTCCTACAATGAGCAGTTCTTC.

Comment on this clonotype: Germline and junction disagree at one end, which may indicate a read error. The chain uses TRBV7-2 and TRBJ2-1; TRBD1 matches at 7 bases. From germline, CDR1 is SGHTA and CDR2 FQGNSA. The CDR3 covers 15 residues. The CDR3 DNA sequence: TGTGCCAGCAGTTCGGACAGGCCGTCCTACAATGAGCATTTCTTC. It yields the protein CASSSDRPSYNEHFF.

Many counts were recorded for this clonotype. V usage is TRBV11-2 and J usage is TRBJ1-6; the D gene is possibly TRBD1 (5 bases). The germline CDR1 and CDR2 sequences are SGHAT and FQNNGV. Trimming took 5 bases from V and 8 from J, leaving 19 bases between them. The CDR3 is 16 amino acids. The CDR3 DNA reads as TGTGCCAGCAGCCCCCCCGGGGTGGGGGGTCATTCACCCCTCCACTTT. Its protein is CASSPPGVGGHSPLHF.

This clonotype was picked up a small number of times. The V call is TRBV9, the J call TRBJ1-3; D might be TRBD1 (5 bases). Germline V CDR1 and CDR2: SGDLS, YYNGEE. V lost 4 bases, J lost 0 bases, and 17 bases lay in between. The CDR3 extends over 17 amino acids. The CDR3 coding sequence is TGTGCCAGCAGCCCCATGGGGGGGAAGTACTCTGGAAACACCATATATTTT. Translating gives CASSPMGGKYSGNTIYF.

The rearrangement joins TRBV7-2 to TRBJ1-5; TRBD1 matches 8 bases. CDR3 size: 15 residues. Germline trimming cut 5 bases from V and 4 bases from J; bases unmatched to any gene: 7. The V gene's germline CDR1 is SGHTA and CDR2 FQGNSA. As DNA, the CDR3 is TGTGCCAGCAGCCATGAGACAGGGGATAATCAGCCCCAGCATTTT. It codes for CASSHETGDNQPQHF.

This clonotype was recorded many times. The rearrangement links TRBV6-2 or TRBV6-3 to TRBJ2-1, with TRBD2 as a possible D gene (6 bases). Germline loops: CDR1 MNHEY, CDR2 SVGEGT. V gave up 6 bases and J gave up 7 bases, with 16 bases separating them. The CDR3 runs to 14 residues. The DNA for the CDR3 is TGTGCCAGCAGGGGCTCGGGAGTTAGGAATGAGCAGTTCTTC. Residues: CASRGSGVRNEQFF.

This clonotype was found many times. The chain carries TRBV20-1 and TRBJ2-3, with 12 bases matching TRBD2. V shed 5 bases, J shed 1 base, and the junction held 10 bases outside the gene matches. Per germline, CDR1 DFQATT and CDR2 SNEGSKA (reference sequence). This CDR3 has 17 amino acids. This CDR3 reads CSAQGLAGGGGTDTQYF. The CDR3, as DNA: TGCAGTGCTCAGGGACTAGCGGGTGGGGGGGGCACAGATACGCAGTATTTT.

This clonotype was seen a few times. The V and J genes are TRBV19 and TRBJ2-7, with D hard to call. V was pared by 4 bases and J by 1 base, with 11 bases between. From germline, CDR1 is LNHDA and CDR2 SQIVND (reference sequence). The CDR3 sequence is 14 residues long. CDR3 DNA sequence: TGTGCCAGTAGTAGTGGGCCGGTTTCCTACGAGCAGTACTTC. This translates into CASSSGPVSYEQYF.